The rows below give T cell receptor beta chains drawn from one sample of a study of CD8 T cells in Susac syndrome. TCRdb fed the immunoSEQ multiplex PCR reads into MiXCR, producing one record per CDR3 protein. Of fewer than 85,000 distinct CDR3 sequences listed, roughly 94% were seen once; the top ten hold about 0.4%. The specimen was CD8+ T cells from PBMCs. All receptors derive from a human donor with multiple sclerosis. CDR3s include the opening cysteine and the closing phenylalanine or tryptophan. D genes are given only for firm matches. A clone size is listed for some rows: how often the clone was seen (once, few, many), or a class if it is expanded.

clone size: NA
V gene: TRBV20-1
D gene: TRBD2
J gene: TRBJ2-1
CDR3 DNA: TGCAGTGCGGCGGGGGGTTCGGATGAGCAGTTCTTC
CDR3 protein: CSAAGGSDEQFF

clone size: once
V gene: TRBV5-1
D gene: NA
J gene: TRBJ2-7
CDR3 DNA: TGCGCCAGCAGCTTGGAGGCAGCTCCATCCTACGAGCAGTACTTC
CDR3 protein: CASSLEAAPSYEQYF

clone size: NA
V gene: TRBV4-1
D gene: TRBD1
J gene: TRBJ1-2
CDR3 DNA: TGCGCCAGCAGCCACACAGGGGCTCCTGGCTACACCTTC
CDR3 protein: CASSHTGAPGYTF

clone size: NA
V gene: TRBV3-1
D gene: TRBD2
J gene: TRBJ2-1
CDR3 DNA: TGTGCCAGCAGCCAAGATCTGTTAGCGGGAGGCGAGCAGTTCTTC
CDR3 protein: CASSQDLLAGGEQFF

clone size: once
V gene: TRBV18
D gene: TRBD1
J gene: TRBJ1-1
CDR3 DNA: TGTGCCAGCTCACCACCGGGACAGGGGACCACTGAAGCTTTCTTT
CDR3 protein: CASSPPGQGTTEAFF

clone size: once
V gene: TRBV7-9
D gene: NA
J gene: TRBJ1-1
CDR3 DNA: TGTGCCAGCAGCTTAGTGTCAGGGGTCTATCGGGTAGCTGAAGCTTTCTTT
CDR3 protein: CASSLVSGVYRVAEAFF

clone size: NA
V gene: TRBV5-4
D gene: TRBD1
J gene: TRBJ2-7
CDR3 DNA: TGTGCCAGCAGCTGGCGGGACAGGGGTACGTACGAGCAGTACTTC
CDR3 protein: CASSWRDRGTYEQYF

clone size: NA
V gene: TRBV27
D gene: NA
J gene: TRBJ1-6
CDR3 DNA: TGTGCCAGCAGTTTGGGCAGGGCCCCCGAACCCCTCCACTTT
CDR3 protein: CASSLGRAPEPLHF

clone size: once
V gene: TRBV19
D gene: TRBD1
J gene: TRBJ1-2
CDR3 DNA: TGTGCCACCAAGAACAGGGGTAACTATGGCTACACCTTC
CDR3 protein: CATKNRGNYGYTF

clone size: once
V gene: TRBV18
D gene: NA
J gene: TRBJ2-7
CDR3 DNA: TGTGCCAGCTCCCCCGCAGGGGAGAACTCCTACGAGCAGTACTTC
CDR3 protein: CASSPAGENSYEQYF

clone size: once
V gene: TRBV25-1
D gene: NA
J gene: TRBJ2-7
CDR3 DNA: TGTGCCAGCAGTGACGCCTTACGCCTAGGGGACGAGCAGTACTTC
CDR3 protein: CASSDALRLGDEQYF

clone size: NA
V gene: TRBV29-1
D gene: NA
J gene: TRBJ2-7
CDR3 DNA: TGCAGCGTTGGGGCAGGAGGCTACGAGCAGTACTTC
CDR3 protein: CSVGAGGYEQYF

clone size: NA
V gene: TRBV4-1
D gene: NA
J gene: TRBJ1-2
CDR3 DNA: TGCGCCAGCAGCCAAGAATTAGCCAGGGGCTATGGCTACACCTTC
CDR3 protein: CASSQELARGYGYTF

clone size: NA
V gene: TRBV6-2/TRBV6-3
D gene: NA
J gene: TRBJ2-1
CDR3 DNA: TGTGCCAGCAGTTACTCGCCTGGGCGTCGCGATGAGCAGTTCTTC
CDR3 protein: CASSYSPGRRDEQFF

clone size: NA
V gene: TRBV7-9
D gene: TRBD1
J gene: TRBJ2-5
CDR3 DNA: TGTGCCAGCAGCCCAGGGGGCTTTGAGACCCAGTACTTC
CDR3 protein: CASSPGGFETQYF

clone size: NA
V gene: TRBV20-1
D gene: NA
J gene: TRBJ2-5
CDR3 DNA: TGCAGTGCTAGAGGGGCTAGCGCCTTAAGTGGGACCCAGTACTTC
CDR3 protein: CSARGASALSGTQYF

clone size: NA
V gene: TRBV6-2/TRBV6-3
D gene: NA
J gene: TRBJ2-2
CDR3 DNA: TGTGCCACCTGGTCCGGGGAGCTGTTTTTT
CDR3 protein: CATWSGELFF

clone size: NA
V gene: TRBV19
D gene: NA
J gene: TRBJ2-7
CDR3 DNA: TGTGCCAGTAGTATAGTTACAGATTCCTACGAGCAGTACTTC
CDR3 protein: CASSIVTDSYEQYF

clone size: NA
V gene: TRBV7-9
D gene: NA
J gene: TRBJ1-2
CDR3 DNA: TGTGCCAGCAGCTTAGTTTCACAGTACTATGGCTACACCTTC
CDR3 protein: CASSLVSQYYGYTF

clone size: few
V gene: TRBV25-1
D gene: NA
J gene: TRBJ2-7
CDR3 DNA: TGTGCCAGCGGTTCGACTTACGAGCAGTACTTC
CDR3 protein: CASGSTYEQYF

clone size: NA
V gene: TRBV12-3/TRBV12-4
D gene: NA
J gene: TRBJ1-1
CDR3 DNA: TGTGCCAGCAGTAACCGGGAGGTGGAAGCTTTCTTT
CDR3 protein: CASSNREVEAFF

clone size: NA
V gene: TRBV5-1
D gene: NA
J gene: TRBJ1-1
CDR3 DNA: TGCGCCAGCAGCACGTTCGGGGGCGAGAACACTGAAGCTTTCTTT
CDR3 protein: CASSTFGGENTEAFF

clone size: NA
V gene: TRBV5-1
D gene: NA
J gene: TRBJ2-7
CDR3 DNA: TGCGCCAGCAGCCCGGGACTCAACTACGAGCAGTACTTC
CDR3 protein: CASSPGLNYEQYF

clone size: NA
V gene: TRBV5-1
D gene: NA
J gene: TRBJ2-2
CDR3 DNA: TGCGCCAGCAGCCCTAGAACCAAATACACCGGGGAGCTGTTTTTT
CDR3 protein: CASSPRTKYTGELFF

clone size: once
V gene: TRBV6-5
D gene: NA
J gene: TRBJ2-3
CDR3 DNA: TGTGCCAGCAGTTACTTCGGCACAGATACGCAGTATTTT
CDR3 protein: CASSYFGTDTQYF

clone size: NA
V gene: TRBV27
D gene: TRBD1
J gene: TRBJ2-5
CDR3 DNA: TGTGCCAGCAGTCCACCGACAGGGACCGCACAAGAGACCCAGTACTTC
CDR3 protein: CASSPPTGTAQETQYF

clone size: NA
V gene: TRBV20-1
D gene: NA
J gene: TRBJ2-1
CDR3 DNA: TGCAGTGCTAGTGCAAGGGTCTACAATGAGCAGTTCTTC
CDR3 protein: CSASARVYNEQFF

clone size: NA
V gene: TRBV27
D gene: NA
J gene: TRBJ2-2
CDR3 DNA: TGTGCCAGCAGTTTATACCCCCCGAACACCGGGGAGCTGTTTTTT
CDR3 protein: CASSLYPPNTGELFF

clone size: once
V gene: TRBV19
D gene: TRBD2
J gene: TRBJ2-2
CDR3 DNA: TGTGCCAGTAGTATGAGGCTAGCGGGAGAATTTGGCGGGGAGCTGTTTTTT
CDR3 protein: CASSMRLAGEFGGELFF

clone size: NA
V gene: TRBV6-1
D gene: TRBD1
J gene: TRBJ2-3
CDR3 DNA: TGTGCCAGCAGTGAATGGGACAGGAACACAGATACGCAGTATTTT
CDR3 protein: CASSEWDRNTDTQYF

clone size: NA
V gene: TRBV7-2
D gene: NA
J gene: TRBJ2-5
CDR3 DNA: TGTGCCAGCAGCTTAGGTCGGGAGTGGGAGACCCAGTACTTC
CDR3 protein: CASSLGREWETQYF

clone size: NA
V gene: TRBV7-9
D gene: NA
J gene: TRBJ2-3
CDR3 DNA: TGTGCCAGCAGCATCGGGACACTCATTAGCACAGATACGCAGTATTTT
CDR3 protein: CASSIGTLISTDTQYF

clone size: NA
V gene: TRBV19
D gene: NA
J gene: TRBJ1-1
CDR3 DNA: TGTGCCAGCCAAGTAGGCAGGTCCCGTGAAGCTTTCTTT
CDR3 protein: CASQVGRSREAFF

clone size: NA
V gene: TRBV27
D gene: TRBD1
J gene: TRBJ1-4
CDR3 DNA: TGTGCCAGCAGTTTATTGGGGACAGGGCATCGGAATGAAAAACTGTTTTTT
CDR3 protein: CASSLLGTGHRNEKLFF

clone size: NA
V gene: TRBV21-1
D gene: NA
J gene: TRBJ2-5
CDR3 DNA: TGTGCCAGCAGCAGACTCGGGGACAGGGCCCAAGAGACCCAGTACTTC
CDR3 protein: CASSRLGDRAQETQYF

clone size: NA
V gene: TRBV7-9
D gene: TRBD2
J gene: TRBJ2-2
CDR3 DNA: TGTGCCAGCAGTCCCGGGACTAGCGCCACCGGGGAGCTGTTTTTT
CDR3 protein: CASSPGTSATGELFF

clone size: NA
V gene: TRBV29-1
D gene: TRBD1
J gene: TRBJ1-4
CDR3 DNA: TGCAGCGTCGCTCTGGACAGGGGGCCTCCAACTAATGAAAAACTGTTTTTT
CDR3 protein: CSVALDRGPPTNEKLFF

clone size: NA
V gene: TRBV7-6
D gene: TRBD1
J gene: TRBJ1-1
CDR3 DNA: TGTGCCAGCAGCTTAGCGACAGGGGGTATGAACACTGAAGCTTTCTTT
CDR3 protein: CASSLATGGMNTEAFF

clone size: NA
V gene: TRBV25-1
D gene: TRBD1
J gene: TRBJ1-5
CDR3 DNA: TGTGCCAGCAGTGTCTGGACAGGGGCCAATCAGCCCCAGCATTTT
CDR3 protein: CASSVWTGANQPQHF

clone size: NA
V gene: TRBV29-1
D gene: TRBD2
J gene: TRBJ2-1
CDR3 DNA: TGCAGCGTTGTACTAGCGGGGACCTACAATGAGCAGTTCTTC
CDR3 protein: CSVVLAGTYNEQFF

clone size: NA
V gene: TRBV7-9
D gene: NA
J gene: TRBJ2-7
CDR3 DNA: TGTGCCAGCAGCCCGACAGCCGACGAGCAGTACTTC
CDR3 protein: CASSPTADEQYF

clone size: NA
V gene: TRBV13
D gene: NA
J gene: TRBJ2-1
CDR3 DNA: TGTGCCAGCAGCTTCGGAGATGAGCAGTTCTTC
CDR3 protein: CASSFGDEQFF

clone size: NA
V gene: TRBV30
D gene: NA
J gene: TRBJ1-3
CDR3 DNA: TGTGCCTGGAGTGTTAGAGGCCTAAACTCTGGAAACACCATATATTTT
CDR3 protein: CAWSVRGLNSGNTIYF

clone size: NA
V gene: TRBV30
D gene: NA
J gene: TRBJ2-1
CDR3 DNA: TGTGCCTGGAGTGAATTAGCGGATGAGCAGTTCTTC
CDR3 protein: CAWSELADEQFF

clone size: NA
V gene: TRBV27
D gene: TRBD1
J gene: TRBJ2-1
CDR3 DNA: TGTGCCAGCGGGGACAGCTCCTACAATGAGCAGTTCTTC
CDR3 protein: CASGDSSYNEQFF

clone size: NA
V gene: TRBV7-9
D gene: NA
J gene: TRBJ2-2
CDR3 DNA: TGTGCCAGCAGCTTAGCGGGCGGGCCCCCCGGGGAGCTGTTTTTT
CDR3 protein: CASSLAGGPPGELFF

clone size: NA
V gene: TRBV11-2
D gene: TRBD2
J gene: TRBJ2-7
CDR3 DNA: TGTGCCAGCAGCTTAGCGAAAGGGCGGGGGGCCGAGCAGTACTTC
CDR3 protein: CASSLAKGRGAEQYF